Presented here are 18 T cell receptor beta chains from one specimen sequenced in a study of cytomegalovirus exposure and HLA in healthy donors. PCR used 60 Vbeta primers and 13 Jbeta primers. The table came from immunoSEQ multiplex PCR; TCRdb's copy has only in-frame clones and leaves some out. The sample lists approximately 190,000 clones; roughly four fifths were seen once. The sequenced sample was PBMCs. The origin of the receptors is a boy between 2 and 10 years old in good health and CMV-seronegative.

The chain employs TRBV5-1 and TRBJ2-5; tentative D call: TRBD2 (5 bases). CDR1 and CDR2 (germline): SGHRS, YFSETQ. V gave up 4 bases and J gave up 0 bases, with 10 bases separating them. This CDR3 has 14 residues. The CDR3 is CASSPPGYQETQYF. CDR3 bases: TGCGCCAGCAGCCCCCCGGGGTACCAAGAGACCCAGTACTTC.

The chain uses TRBV27 and TRBJ2-7, with 7 bases identical to TRBD1. This CDR3 spans 14 amino acids. Germline-derived CDR1 and CDR2 are MNHEY and SMNVEV (reference sequence). J lost 0 bases, V lost 5 bases, and 4 bases had no gene match. Here the CDR3 reads CASSTRQGSYEQYF. CDR3 sequence (DNA): TGTGCCAGCAGTACCCGACAGGGCTCCTACGAGCAGTACTTC.

The V and J genes are TRBV18 and TRBJ2-6; 8 nucleotides match TRBD2. Germline V lookup: CDR1 KGHSH, CDR2 LQKENI. This CDR3 is built from 16 residues. The trim removed 4 bases at V and 0 bases at J, leaving 2 bases unmatched. CDR3 protein: CASSRTSLSGANVLTF. For the CDR3, the DNA is TGTGCCAGCTCACGGACTAGCCTCTCTGGGGCCAACGTCCTGACTTTC.

The rearrangement uses TRBV4-3 and TRBJ1-2; TRBD1 matches 7 bases. The junction had 11 bases not matched to a gene; V was cut back by 1 base and J by 6 bases. This CDR3 is built from 16 residues. Germline CDR1 and CDR2: LGHNA and YSLEER. CDR3 DNA sequence: TGCGCCAGCAGCCAAGGAATTAAGGACAGGTTTGATGGCTACACCTTC. This encodes CASSQGIKDRFDGYTF.

The rearrangement links TRBV15 to TRBJ1-5, with D uncertain. This CDR3 spans 18 amino acids. Looked up from germline, CDR1 is LNHNV and CDR2 is YYDKDF (reference sequence). V was clipped by 0 bases and J by 6 bases, with 21 bases between them. The CDR3 nucleotides are TGTGCCACCAGCAGAGATCCCGCCGGACTGGTGGGAGGTCAGCCCCAGCATTTT. It specifies CATSRDPAGLVGGQPQHF.

The chain combines TRBV13 with TRBJ2-4; 7 nucleotides agree with TRBD1. With 5 bases clipped from V and 0 bases from J, the junction kept 7 bases outside the gene matches. Germline V gene lookup returns CDR1 PRHDT and CDR2 FYEKMQ (reference sequence). There are 16 residues in the CDR3. CDR3 sequence: CASSISGTVAKNIQYF. The CDR3 nucleotides read TGTGCCAGCAGCATCTCCGGGACAGTAGCCAAAAACATTCAGTACTTC.

As concerns this clone: Germline and junction disagree at one end, which may indicate a read error. The chain employs TRBV9 and TRBJ1-6; TRBD1 might be the D (6 bases). Germline V CDR1 and CDR2: SGDLS, YYNGEE. The CDR3 runs to 15 residues. CDR3 region: CASGVGGVNNSPLHF. CDR3 nucleotides: TGTGCCAGCGGCGTAGGGGGGGTTAATAATTCACCCCTCCACTTT.

CDR3 DNA: TGCGCCAGCAGTCTCCTCGCAGATGTAGCCAAAAACATTCAGTACTTC. This sequence encodes CASSLLADVAKNIQYF. This chain links TRBV5-1 with TRBJ2-4; D unclear. The germline V gene has CDR1 SGHRS and CDR2 YFSETQ. CDR3 length equals 16 residues. With 5 bases removed from V and 0 bases from J, the gap between germline ends came to 15 bases.

This rearrangement joins TRBV30 to TRBJ1-2, with D uncertain. The V gene lost 3 bases and the J gene lost 5 bases, with 10 bases spanning the gap. The CDR3 extends over 12 amino acids. Germline V gives CDR1 GTSNPN, CDR2 SVGIG (reference sequence). The CDR3 DNA reads as TGTGCCTGGAGCGACGGGAGATATGGCTACACCTTC. Translation: CAWSDGRYGYTF.

This clone showed up just once. The chain employs TRBV11-3 and TRBJ2-1; 11 positions agree with TRBD1. The CDR3 has 16 amino acids. The V and J ends lost 4 bases and 7 bases, in that order; junction bases with no gene match: 9. Germline CDR1 and CDR2: SGHNT and YENEEA. CDR3 DNA sequence: TGTGCCAGCAGCTACCACGGGACAGGGGGAAAAAATGAGCAGTTCTTC. This gives the protein CASSYHGTGGKNEQFF. Complete variable domain (other parts from reference TRBV11-3 and TRBJ2-1): EAGVVQSPRYKIIEKKQPVAFWCNPISGHNTLYWYLQNLGQGPELLIRYENEEAVDDSQLPKDRFSAERLKGVDSTLKIQPAELGDSAVYLCASSYHGTGGKNEQFFGPGTRLTVL.

This clone was picked up one time. The chain links TRBV7-6 to TRBJ1-2; possible D gene TRBD1, 5 bases. The CDR3 totals 15 residues. The V and J ends lost 2 bases and 4 bases respectively, with 14 bases between them. CDR1 and CDR2 (germline): SGHVS, FNYEAQ. CDR3 sequence (DNA): TGTGCCAGCAGCTTACGAGCGGGGGGGACCTATGGCTACACCTTC. This translates into CASSLRAGGTYGYTF.

The sample holds one count of this clone. The rearrangement uses TRBV7-2 and TRBJ1-6, with unresolved D. This CDR3 spans 15 amino acids. CDR1 and CDR2 (germline): SGHTA, FQGNSA. Trimming stripped 6 bases from V and 2 bases from J, with 11 bases between. CDR3 sequence (DNA): TGTGCCAGCAGTTTGCTCAGTCCCTATAATTCACCCCTCCACTTT. Protein product: CASSLLSPYNSPLHF.

Only one count was recorded for this clone. The V gene is TRBV4-1, the J gene TRBJ1-3; 7 positions match TRBD1. With 4 bases clipped from V and 0 bases from J, the junction kept 3 bases outside the gene matches. The CDR3 is made up of 15 amino acids. The V gene's germline CDR1 is MGHRA and CDR2 YSYEKL. The CDR3 DNA follows: TGCGCCAGCAGCCTGGGGACAGCCTCTGGAAACACCATATATTTT. Translated, it gives CASSLGTASGNTIYF.

The CDR3 region is CASSYSQGVNTEAFF. In DNA form, the CDR3 reads TGTGCCAGCAGTTACTCGCAGGGTGTGAACACTGAAGCTTTCTTT. V gene TRBV6-5 combines with J gene TRBJ1-1; possibly TRBD1 for D (5 bases). Trimming took 0 bases from V and 0 from J, leaving 8 bases between them. The CDR3 runs 15 residues. Germline V CDR1 and CDR2: MNHEY, SVGAGI.

This clone was found a few times. The chain carries TRBV5-8 and TRBJ2-7; perhaps TRBD1 as D (7 bases). This CDR3 is 16 amino acids long. The germline gives CDR1 SGHTS, CDR2 YDEGEE. V gave up 0 bases and J gave up 3 bases, with 16 bases separating them. The CDR3 coding sequence is TGTGCCAGCAGCTTGGCCTTCGTCAGGGGGGACTACGAGCAGTACTTC. Translation: CASSLAFVRGDYEQYF. The variable domain in full, completed from reference TRBV5-8 and TRBJ2-7, reads EAGVTQSPTHLIKTRGQQATLRCSPISGHTSVYWYQQALGLGLQFLLWYDEGEERNRGNFPPRFSGRQFPNYSSELNVNALELEDSALYLCASSLAFVRGDYEQYFGPGTRLTVT.

V and J are TRBV6-6 and TRBJ2-7, with D tentatively TRBD1 (5 bases). The V gene's germline CDR1 is MNHNY and CDR2 SVGAGI (reference sequence). This CDR3 comprises 13 residues. Trimming left V 5 bases short and J 0 bases short, with 8 bases between. The CDR3 loop is CASSHDSSYEQYF. As DNA, the CDR3 is TGTGCCAGCAGTCACGACAGCTCCTACGAGCAGTACTTC.

This chain joins TRBV30 and TRBJ1-5, with no clear D. Trimming removed 0 bases from V and 3 bases from J, with 9 bases in between. CDR1 is GTSNPN and CDR2 is SVGIG in the germline V gene (reference sequence). The CDR3 loop spans 14 amino acids. The CDR3 sequence is CAWSVREYNQPQHF. Here the CDR3 DNA reads TGTGCCTGGAGTGTACGTGAGTACAATCAGCCCCAGCATTTT.

This chain connects TRBV5-4 to TRBJ2-7; possible D gene TRBD2, 6 bases. The CDR3 is made up of 14 amino acids. Deletions cut 5 bases from V and 7 bases from J, with 19 bases between. The germline V gene encodes CDR1 SGHNT and CDR2 YYREEE (reference sequence). The CDR3, as DNA: TGTGCCAGCAGTGACCTTCGGGACTCGAGAGAGCAGTACTTC. Amino acids: CASSDLRDSREQYF.